The 18 T cell receptor beta chains listed next were all sequenced from one sample in a study of CD8 T cells in Susac syndrome. An input of roughly 0.5 to 1 ug of RNA was subjected to reverse transcription using random hexamers. TCRdb called the immunoSEQ multiplex PCR reads again in MiXCR, with one record for every CDR3 protein. The data show hundreds of thousands of distinct CDR3 sequences, roughly 93% seen once. Material: CD4+ T cells from PBMCs. The receptors derive from a human donor with multiple sclerosis.

The J gene is TRBJ2-1, the V gene TRBV3-1; D is undetermined. V lost 2 bases and J 4 bases, leaving 6 bases between the germline ends. The CDR3 is made up of 13 amino acids. CDR1 and CDR2 from the germline V gene are LGHDT and YNNKEL (reference sequence). This CDR3 reads CASSQSAYNEQFF. DNA of the CDR3: TGTGCCAGCAGCCAATCCGCATACAATGAGCAGTTCTTC.

V and J are TRBV11-2 and TRBJ2-5; TRBD1 matches 7 bases. Germline CDR1 SGHAT, CDR2 FQNNGV. The J segment lost 0 bases and the V segment lost 2 bases, leaving 9 bases of the junction unmatched. This CDR3 has 17 amino acids. The CDR3 region is CASSLSPPDRDQETQYF. CDR3 nucleotide sequence: TGTGCCAGCAGCTTATCCCCCCCTGACAGGGACCAAGAGACCCAGTACTTC. The full variable domain, its missing parts supplied by reference TRBV11-2 and TRBJ2-5, is EAGVAQSPRYKIIEKRQSVAFWCNPISGHATLYWYQQILGQGPKLLIQFQNNGVVDDSQLPKDRFSAERLKGVDSTLKIQPAKLEDSAVYLCASSLSPPDRDQETQYFGPGTRLLVL.

The chain has TRBV27 and TRBJ2-2; 7 bases map to TRBD1. V lost 3 bases, J lost 5 bases, and 6 bases stayed unmatched. The CDR3 spans 15 residues. Germline V gene lookup returns CDR1 MNHEY and CDR2 SMNVEV (reference sequence). The CDR3: CASSLRGLGTGELFF. The CDR3 region has the DNA TGTGCCAGCAGTTTGAGGGGGCTGGGGACCGGGGAGCTGTTTTTT.

This clonotype was seen a single time. The chain couples TRBV7-8 to TRBJ1-1; 8 bases agree with TRBD1. The V segment lost 2 bases and the J segment 5 bases; nucleotides outside the gene matches: 13. Germline CDR1 SGHVS, CDR2 FQNEAQ. The CDR3 consists of 17 residues. This CDR3 reads CASSLKNETGVRTEAFF. The CDR3 nucleotides are TGTGCCAGCAGCTTAAAGAATGAGACAGGGGTGAGAACTGAAGCTTTCTTT. The full variable domain, with the rest looked up from reference TRBV7-8 and TRBJ1-1, is GAGVSQSPRYKVAKRGQDVALRCDPISGHVSLFWYQQALGQGPEFLTYFQNEAQLDKSGLPSDRFFAERPEGSVSTLKIQRTQQEDSAVYLCASSLKNETGVRTEAFFGQGTRLTVV.

J is TRBJ2-7 and V is TRBV5-8; a possible D gene is TRBD2 (6 bases). The CDR3 runs 15 residues. Germline V lookup: CDR1 SGHTS, CDR2 YDEGEE. V was clipped by 4 bases and J by 5 bases, with 19 bases between them. CDR3 coding DNA: TGTGCCAGCAGCCGGGAAGCGGGCTCCCCCCACGAGCAGTACTTC. Protein: CASSREAGSPHEQYF. The full variable domain, in which reference TRBV5-8 and TRBJ2-7 provide the parts outside the CDR3, is EAGVTQSPTHLIKTRGQQATLRCSPISGHTSVYWYQQALGLGLQFLLWYDEGEERNRGNFPPRFSGRQFPNYSSELNVNALELEDSALYLCASSREAGSPHEQYFGPGTRLTVT.

The chain combines TRBV5-1 with TRBJ2-1; 8 nucleotides match TRBD2. The CDR3 totals 12 residues. The V and J ends lost 4 bases and 11 bases, in that order; junction bases with no gene match: 5. Germline-derived CDR1 and CDR2 are SGHRS and YFSETQ. DNA for the CDR3: TGCGCCAGCAGCCCTGAGCGGGAGAAGCAGTTCTTC. It translates to CASSPEREKQFF.

The chain combines TRBV5-1 with TRBJ2-2; TRBD1 aligns across 7 bases. In germline, CDR1 is SGHRS, CDR2 YFSETQ. V dropped 2 bases and J dropped 2; count of bases not matched to a gene: 3. The CDR3 is made up of 15 amino acids. The CDR3 DNA follows: TGCGCCAGCAGCTTTGGGACAGACAACACCGGGGAGCTGTTTTTT. Its protein is CASSFGTDNTGELFF.

This rearrangement joins TRBV11-2 to TRBJ2-5; 10 nucleotides agree with TRBD2. CDR1 is SGHAT and CDR2 is FQNNGV in the germline V gene. Trimming cost V 6 bases and J 5 bases; bases outside gene matches: 6. CDR3 length: 14 amino acids. The CDR3 bases are TGTGCCAGCAGTAGGGGACTAGCGCCGGAGACCCAGTACTTC. It codes for CASSRGLAPETQYF.

The rearrangement links TRBV6-7 to TRBJ1-4; D might be TRBD1 (6 bases). TRBV6-7 is an ORF; its function is uncertain. The CDR3 consists of 19 residues. Between the trimmed V and J ends, which lost 2 bases and 3 bases, there was a span of 22 bases. CDR3 DNA: TGTGCCAGCAGTTACCCTCGGACAGTTCGGCAGCGTCCTAATGAAAAACTGTTTTTT. Residues: CASSYPRTVRQRPNEKLFF.

The rearrangement links TRBV18 to TRBJ2-5, with D perhaps TRBD1 (6 bases). Trimming stripped 3 bases from V and 5 bases from J, with 13 bases between. CDR1 and CDR2 (germline): KGHSH, LQKENI. The CDR3 covers 14 residues. CDR3 residues: CASSPTGLRETQYF. Written as DNA, the CDR3 is TGTGCCAGCTCACCTACAGGGCTTCGGGAGACCCAGTACTTC.

This chain connects TRBV18 to TRBJ2-2, with 12 bases identical to TRBD1. V lost 3 bases, J lost 8 bases, and 7 bases stayed unmatched. This CDR3 has 16 amino acids. Germline lookup yields CDR1 KGHSH and CDR2 LQKENI. The CDR3 region has the DNA TGTGCCAGCTCACCGACGGGACAGGGGGCATCGGGGGAGCTGTTTTTT. It translates to CASSPTGQGASGELFF.

J is TRBJ2-7 and V is TRBV6-1, with TRBD2 matching over 12 bases. CDR1 MNHNS and CDR2 SASEGT come from the germline V gene. There are 15 residues in the CDR3. The ends lost 6 bases at V and 0 bases at J; junction bases unmatched: 3. The CDR3 nucleotides are TGTGCCAGCAGCGCGACTAGCGGGAGCTCCTACGAGCAGTACGTC. It codes for CASSATSGSSYEQYV.

The V gene is TRBV20-1, the J gene TRBJ2-6; weak D call: TRBD2 (6 bases). The germline gives CDR1 DFQATT, CDR2 SNEGSKA (reference sequence). The CDR3 is 17 amino acids. V was trimmed by 1 base and J by 0 bases, leaving 13 bases between them. CDR3 loop: CSARGRGTSSGANVLTF. The CDR3 DNA is TGCAGTGCTAGAGGACGGGGGACCTCCTCTGGGGCCAACGTCCTGACTTTC.

The chain joins TRBV10-3 to TRBJ2-1; TRBD2 matches at 10 bases. Looked up from germline, CDR1 is ENHRY and CDR2 is SYGVKD. CDR3 length: 13 residues. V was clipped by 4 bases and J by 8 bases; unmatched bases: 2. The CDR3 sequence: CAISGSGRDEQFF. In DNA, the CDR3 is TGTGCCATCAGTGGGAGCGGGAGGGATGAGCAGTTCTTC.

The J gene is TRBJ2-1, the V gene TRBV12-3 or TRBV12-4, with 12 bases that match TRBD2. This CDR3 region has 17 residues. V shed 1 base and J 1 base; nucleotides not matched to a gene: 2. Here the CDR3 DNA reads TGTGCCAGCAGTTTAGAGCTAGCGGGAGGGTCCTACAATGAGCAGTTCTTC. It specifies CASSLELAGGSYNEQFF.

J is TRBJ2-7 and V is TRBV5-1, with D perhaps given as TRBD1 or TRBD2 (6 bases each). In germline, CDR1 is SGHRS, CDR2 YFSETQ. V was pared by 0 bases and J by 0 bases, with 13 bases between. This CDR3 spans 16 amino acids. CDR3 sequence: CASSLGGARGSYEQYF. CDR3 DNA sequence: TGCGCCAGCAGCTTGGGGGGGGCGCGCGGCTCCTACGAGCAGTACTTC.

This clonotype has only one observation. This chain links TRBV2 with TRBJ2-7; D assignment may be TRBD1 or TRBD2 (7 bases each). V was shortened by 5 bases and J by 4 bases, with 15 bases between the two germline ends. From germline, CDR1 is SNHLY and CDR2 FYNNEI. The CDR3 totals 14 residues. The CDR3 protein is CASSKSGTAYEQYV. DNA of the CDR3: TGTGCCAGCAGTAAAAGCGGGACAGCTTACGAGCAGTACGTC.

This clonotype was counted between two and nine times. This chain joins TRBV6-5 and TRBJ1-1; D uncertain. CDR3 length equals 11 residues. Germline V gene sequence: CDR1 MNHEY, CDR2 SVGAGI. The V gene lost 5 bases and the J gene lost 8 bases, with 9 bases spanning the gap. Written as DNA, the CDR3 is TGTGCCAGCAGTCGGGTCGGGGAAGCTTTCTTT. This encodes CASSRVGEAFF.